This T cell receptor (beta chain) was obtained from a study of T-cell memory formation after mild COVID-19. TCRdb called the 5' RACE reads again in MiXCR, with one record for every CDR3 protein. The sample lists approximately 250,000 distinct CDR3 sequences; 16% were seen once. CDR3 size: 13 residues. CDR1 is MNHEY and CDR2 is SVGAGI in the germline V gene. With 8 bases removed from V and 3 bases from J, the gap between germline ends came to 13 bases. Sequenced: PBMCs or a T cell subset sorted from them (not recorded which). This chain links TRBV6-5 with TRBJ1-2, with D unclear. The clonotype comes from a man younger than 35 who had mild COVID-19 (a few samples of this study predate the infection). Cell type and time point are not known. The CDR3 region has the DNA TGTGCCAGCTCCAGGTTCGGGGACTATGGCTACACCTTC. Translated: CASSRFGDYGYTF.